A selection of T cell receptor beta chains follows, all from one sample in a study of blood T cell repertoires in COVID-19. Libraries were prepared by immunoSEQ multiplex PCR; TCRdb keeps only in-frame clonotypes and omits some of them. The sample consists of 150,000 to 200,000 clones, roughly nine tenths of them appearing once. Input material: peripheral blood. The receptor set was obtained from an elderly woman in a cohort sampled during active or convalescent COVID-19. Each CDR3 is given with its conserved first and last residue. The D gene is left open where the match is weak. Expanded clones are given a class, and other clones once, few, many or no size at all.

V,J,D,size,CDR3,DNA
TRBV29-1,TRBJ2-1,TRBD1,NA,CSVEAPETGGPYNEQFF,TGCAGCGTTGAAGCTCCTGAGACAGGGGGTCCCTACAATGAGCAGTTCTTC
TRBV7-2,TRBJ1-6,TRBD1,NA,CASSLTGTGGSPLHF,TGTGCCAGCAGCCTGACCGGGACAGGGGGTTCACCCCTCCACTTT
TRBV7-6,TRBJ2-7,TRBD1,NA,CASSLRWDRGAYEQYF,TGTGCCAGCAGCTTACGGTGGGACAGGGGCGCCTACGAGCAGTACTTC
TRBV7-9,TRBJ2-2,TRBD2,once,CASSAFGEGTGELFF,TGTGCCAGCAGCGCTTTCGGGGAGGGCACCGGGGAGCTGTTTTTT
TRBV2,TRBJ2-1,NA,NA,CASSEALDSNEQFF,TGTGCCAGCAGTGAAGCTCTGGACAGCAATGAGCAGTTCTTC
TRBV27,TRBJ1-3,NA,few,CASSLDYSGGNTIYF,TGTGCCAGCAGTTTGGACTACTCGGGTGGAAACACCATATATTTT
TRBV27,TRBJ2-3,NA,once,CASSARDPRDTQYF,TGTGCCAGCAGTGCGCGGGACCCCCGTGATACGCAGTATTTT
TRBV7-2,TRBJ1-4,NA,once,CASSLEAGGNEKLFF,TGTGCCAGCAGCTTAGAGGCCGGGGGGAATGAAAAACTGTTTTTT
TRBV3-1/TRBV3-2,TRBJ2-6,TRBD1,NA,CASSQSGTGGHSGANVLTF,TGTGCCAGCAGCCAAAGTGGGACAGGGGGCCACTCTGGGGCCAACGTCCTGACTTTC
TRBV4-1,TRBJ1-5,NA,NA,CASSAREGVQPQHF,TGCGCCAGCAGCGCCCGCGAGGGGGTTCAGCCCCAGCATTTT
TRBV30,TRBJ1-2,TRBD1,few,CAWSVRGGGGYTF,TGTGCCTGGAGTGTAAGAGGGGGCGGAGGCTACACCTTC
TRBV11-3,TRBJ1-2,NA,NA,CASAPGVGSYGYTF,TGTGCCAGCGCCCCGGGGGTAGGAAGCTATGGCTACACCTTC
TRBV7-9,TRBJ2-7,NA,NA,CASSLAGGKQYF,TGTGCCAGCAGCTTAGCTGGGGGGAAGCAGTACTTC